This T cell receptor (beta chain) came from a study of blood T cell repertoires in COVID-19. The Seattle site enrolled patients during active infection and followed them longitudinally. Using immunoSEQ multiplex PCR, the repertoire was profiled, and TCRdb retains in-frame clones only, with some absent. Altogether just under 350,000 clones are present, around nine tenths being singletons, with the ten largest covering 5.5% to 7.5%. This CDR3 is built from 14 residues. Per germline, CDR1 SEHNR and CDR2 FQNEAQ (reference sequence). Trimming left V 10 bases short and J 7 bases short, with 17 bases between.

The sequenced material came from peripheral blood. The V gene is TRBV7-9, the J gene TRBJ1-6; maybe TRBD1 (5 bases). The receptor was isolated from a woman aged 70-85 years with COVID-19, enrolled during active disease. Here the CDR3 DNA reads TGTGCCACCGCAACCGGCGGGGCCAATTCACCCCTCCACTTT. It codes for CATATGGANSPLHF.